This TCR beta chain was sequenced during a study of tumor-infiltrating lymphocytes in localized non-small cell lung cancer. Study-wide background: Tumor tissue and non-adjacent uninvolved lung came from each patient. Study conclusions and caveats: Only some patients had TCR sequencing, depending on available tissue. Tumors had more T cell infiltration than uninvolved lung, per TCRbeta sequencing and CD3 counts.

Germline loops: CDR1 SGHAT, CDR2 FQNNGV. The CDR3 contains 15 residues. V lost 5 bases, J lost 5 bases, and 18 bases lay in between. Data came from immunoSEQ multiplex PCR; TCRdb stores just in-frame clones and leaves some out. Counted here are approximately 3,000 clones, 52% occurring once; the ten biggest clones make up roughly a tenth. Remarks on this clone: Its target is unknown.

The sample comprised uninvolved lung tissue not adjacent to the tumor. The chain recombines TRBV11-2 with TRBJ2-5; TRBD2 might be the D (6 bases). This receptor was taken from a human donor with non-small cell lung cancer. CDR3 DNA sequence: TGTGCCAGCAGCCTAGGGTCCCATCGGGGGGAGACCCAGTACTTC. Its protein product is CASSLGSHRGETQYF.